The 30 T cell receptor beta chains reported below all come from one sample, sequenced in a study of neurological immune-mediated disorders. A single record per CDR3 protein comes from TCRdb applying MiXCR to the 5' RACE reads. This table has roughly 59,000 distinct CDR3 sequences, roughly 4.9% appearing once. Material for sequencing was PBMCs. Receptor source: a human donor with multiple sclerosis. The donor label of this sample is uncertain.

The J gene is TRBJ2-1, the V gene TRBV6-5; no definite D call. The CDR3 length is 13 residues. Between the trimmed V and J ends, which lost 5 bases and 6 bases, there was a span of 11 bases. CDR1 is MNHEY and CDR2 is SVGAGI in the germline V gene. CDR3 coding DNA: TGTGCCAGCAGTATCCACGAGTTCAATGAGCAGTTCTTC. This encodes CASSIHEFNEQFF.

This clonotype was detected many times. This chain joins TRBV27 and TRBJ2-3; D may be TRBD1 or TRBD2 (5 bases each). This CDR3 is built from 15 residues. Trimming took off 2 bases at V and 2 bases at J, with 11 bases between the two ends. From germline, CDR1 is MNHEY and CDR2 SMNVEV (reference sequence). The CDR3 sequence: CASSLGGAHTDTQYF. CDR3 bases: TGTGCCAGCAGTTTAGGGGGAGCCCACACAGATACGCAGTATTTT.

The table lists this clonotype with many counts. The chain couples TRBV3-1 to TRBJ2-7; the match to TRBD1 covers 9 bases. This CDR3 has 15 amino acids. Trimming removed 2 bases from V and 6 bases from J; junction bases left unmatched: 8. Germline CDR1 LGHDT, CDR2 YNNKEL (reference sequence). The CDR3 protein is CASSQYRDRVGEQYF. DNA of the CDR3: TGTGCCAGCAGCCAATACCGGGACAGGGTGGGCGAGCAGTACTTC.

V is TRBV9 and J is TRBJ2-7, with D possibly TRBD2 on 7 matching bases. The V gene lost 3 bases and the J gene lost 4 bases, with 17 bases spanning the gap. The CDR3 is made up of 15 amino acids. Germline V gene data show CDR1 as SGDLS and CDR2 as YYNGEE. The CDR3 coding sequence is TGTGCCAGCAGCGAGGGGGAGGGACCCTCTTACGAGCAGTACTTC. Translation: CASSEGEGPSYEQYF.

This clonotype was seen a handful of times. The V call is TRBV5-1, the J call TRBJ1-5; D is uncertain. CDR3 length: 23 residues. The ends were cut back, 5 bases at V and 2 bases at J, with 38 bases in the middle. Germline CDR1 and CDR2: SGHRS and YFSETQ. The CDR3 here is CASSWEPTPGTNTPKDGNQPQHF. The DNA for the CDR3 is TGCGCCAGCAGTTGGGAACCGACGCCGGGTACAAATACTCCAAAGGATGGCAATCAGCCCCAGCATTTT.

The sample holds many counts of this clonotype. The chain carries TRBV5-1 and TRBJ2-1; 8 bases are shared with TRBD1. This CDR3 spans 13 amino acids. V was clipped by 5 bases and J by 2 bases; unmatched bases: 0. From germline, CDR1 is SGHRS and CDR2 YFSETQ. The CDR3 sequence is CASRQGAYNEQFF. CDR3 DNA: TGCGCCAGCAGACAGGGGGCCTACAATGAGCAGTTCTTC.

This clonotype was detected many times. The CDR3 reads CASSLEQTYTEAFF. For the CDR3, the DNA is TGCGCCAGCAGCTTAGAACAGACTTACACTGAAGCTTTCTTT. The chain is built from TRBV5-1 and TRBJ1-1; D not resolved. The V gene lost 2 bases and the J gene lost 3 bases, with 11 bases spanning the gap. Germline lookup yields CDR1 SGHRS and CDR2 YFSETQ. CDR3 length: 14 amino acids.

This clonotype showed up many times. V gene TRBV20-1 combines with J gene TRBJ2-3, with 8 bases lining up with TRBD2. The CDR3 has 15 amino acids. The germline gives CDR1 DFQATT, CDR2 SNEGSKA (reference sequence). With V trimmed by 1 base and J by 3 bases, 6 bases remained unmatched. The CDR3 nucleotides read TGCAGTGCTAGAGCCCCGGGGGGGACTACAGATACGCAGTATTTT. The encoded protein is CSARAPGGTTDTQYF.

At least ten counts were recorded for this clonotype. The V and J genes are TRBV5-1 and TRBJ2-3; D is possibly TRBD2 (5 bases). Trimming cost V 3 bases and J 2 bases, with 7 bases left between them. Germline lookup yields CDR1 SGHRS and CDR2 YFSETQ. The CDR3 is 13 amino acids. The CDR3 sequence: CASSSGSTDTQYF. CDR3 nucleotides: TGCGCCAGCAGCTCGGGATCCACAGATACGCAGTATTTT.

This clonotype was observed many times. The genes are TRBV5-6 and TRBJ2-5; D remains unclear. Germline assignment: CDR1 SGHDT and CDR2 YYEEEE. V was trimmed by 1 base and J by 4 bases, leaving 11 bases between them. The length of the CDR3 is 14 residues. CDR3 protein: CASSLYRGGETQYF. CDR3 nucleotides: TGTGCCAGCAGCTTGTATCGAGGTGGAGAGACCCAGTACTTC.

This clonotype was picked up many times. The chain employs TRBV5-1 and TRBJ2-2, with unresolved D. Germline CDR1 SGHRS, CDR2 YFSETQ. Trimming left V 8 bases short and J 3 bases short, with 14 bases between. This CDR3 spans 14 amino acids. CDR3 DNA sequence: TGCGCCAGTATGCAGCAAGCCGACACCGGGGAGCTGTTTTTT. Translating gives CASMQQADTGELFF.

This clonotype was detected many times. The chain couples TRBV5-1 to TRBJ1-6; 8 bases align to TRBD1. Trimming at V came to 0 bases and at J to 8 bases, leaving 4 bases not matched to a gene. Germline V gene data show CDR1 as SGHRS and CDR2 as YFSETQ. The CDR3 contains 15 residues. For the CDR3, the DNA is TGCGCCAGCAGCTTGGGACAGGGGATCCATTCACCCCTCCACTTT. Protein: CASSLGQGIHSPLHF.

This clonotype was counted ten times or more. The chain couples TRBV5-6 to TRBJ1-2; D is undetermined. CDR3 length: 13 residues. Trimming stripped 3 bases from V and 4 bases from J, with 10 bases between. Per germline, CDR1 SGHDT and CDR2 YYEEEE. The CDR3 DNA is TGTGCCAGCAGCTCTATGGCAACCTATGGCTACACCTTC. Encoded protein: CASSSMATYGYTF.

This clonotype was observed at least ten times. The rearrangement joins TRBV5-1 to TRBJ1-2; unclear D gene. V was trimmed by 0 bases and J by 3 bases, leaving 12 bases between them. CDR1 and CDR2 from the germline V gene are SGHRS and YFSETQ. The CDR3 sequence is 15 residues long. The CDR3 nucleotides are TGCGCCAGCAGCTTGGATCCTGTGCGGCACTATGGCTACACCTTC. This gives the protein CASSLDPVRHYGYTF.

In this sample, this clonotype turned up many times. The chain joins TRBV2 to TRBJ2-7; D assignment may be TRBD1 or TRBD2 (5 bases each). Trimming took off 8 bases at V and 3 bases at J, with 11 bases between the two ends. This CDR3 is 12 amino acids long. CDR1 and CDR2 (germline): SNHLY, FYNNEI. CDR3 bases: TGTGCCAGCCGGGACCTCTACTACGAGCAGTACTTC. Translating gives CASRDLYYEQYF. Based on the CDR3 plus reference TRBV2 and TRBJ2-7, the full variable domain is EPEVTQTPSHQVTQMGQEVILRCVPISNHLYFYWYRQILGQKVEFLVSFYNNEISEKSEIFDDQFSVERPDGSNFTLKIRSTKLEDSAMYFCASRDLYYEQYFGPGTRLTVT.

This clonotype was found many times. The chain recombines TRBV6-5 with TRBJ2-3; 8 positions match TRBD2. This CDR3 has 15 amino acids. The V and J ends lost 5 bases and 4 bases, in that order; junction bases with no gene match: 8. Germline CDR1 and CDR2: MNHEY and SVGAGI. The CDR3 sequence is CASSEGLAGSDTQYF. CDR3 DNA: TGTGCCAGCAGTGAAGGACTAGCTGGGTCAGATACGCAGTATTTT.

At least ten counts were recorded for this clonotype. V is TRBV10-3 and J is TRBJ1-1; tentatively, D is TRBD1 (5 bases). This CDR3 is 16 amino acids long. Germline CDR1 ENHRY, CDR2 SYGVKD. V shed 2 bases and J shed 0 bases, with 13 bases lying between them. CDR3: CAISEAGPHLNTEAFF. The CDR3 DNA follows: TGTGCCATCAGTGAGGCAGGGCCCCATTTGAACACTGAAGCTTTCTTT.

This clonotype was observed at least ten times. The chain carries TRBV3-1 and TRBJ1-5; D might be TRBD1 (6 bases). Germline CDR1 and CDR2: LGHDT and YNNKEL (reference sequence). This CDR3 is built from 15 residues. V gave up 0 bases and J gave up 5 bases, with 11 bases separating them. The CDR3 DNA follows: TGTGCCAGCAGCCAAGAGGGAGGGGGGGATCAGCCCCAGCATTTT. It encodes CASSQEGGGDQPQHF. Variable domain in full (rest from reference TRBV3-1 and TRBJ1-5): DTAVSQTPKYLVTQMGNDKSIKCEQNLGHDTMYWYKQDSKKFLKIMFSYNNKELIINETVPNRFSPKSPDKAHLNLHINSLELGDSAVYFCASSQEGGGDQPQHFGDGTRLSIL.

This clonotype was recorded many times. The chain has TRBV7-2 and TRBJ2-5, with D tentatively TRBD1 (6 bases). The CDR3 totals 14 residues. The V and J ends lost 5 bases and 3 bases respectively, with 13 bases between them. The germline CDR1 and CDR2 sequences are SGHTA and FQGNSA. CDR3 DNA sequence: TGTGCCAGCAGCCAAGGGGGAATTGAAGAGACCCAGTACTTC. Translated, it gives CASSQGGIEETQYF. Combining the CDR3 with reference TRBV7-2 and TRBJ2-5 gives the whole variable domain GAGVSQSPSNKVTEKGKDVELRCDPISGHTALYWYRQSLGQGLEFLIYFQGNSAPDKSGLPSDRFSAERTGGSVSTLTIQRTQQEDSAVYLCASSQGGIEETQYFGPGTRLLVL.

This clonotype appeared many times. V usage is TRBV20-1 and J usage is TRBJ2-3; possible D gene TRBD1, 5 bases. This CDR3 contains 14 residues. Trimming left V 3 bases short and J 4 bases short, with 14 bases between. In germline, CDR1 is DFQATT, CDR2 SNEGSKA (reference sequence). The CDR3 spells CSARKGLVSDTQYF. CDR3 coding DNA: TGCAGTGCTAGGAAGGGGCTGGTATCAGATACGCAGTATTTT.

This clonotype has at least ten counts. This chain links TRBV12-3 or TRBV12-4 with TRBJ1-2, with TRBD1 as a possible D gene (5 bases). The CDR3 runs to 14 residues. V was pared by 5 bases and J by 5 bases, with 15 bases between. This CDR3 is CASSPRARRYGYTF. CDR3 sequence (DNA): TGTGCCAGCAGTCCCAGGGCTAGGAGGTATGGCTACACCTTC.

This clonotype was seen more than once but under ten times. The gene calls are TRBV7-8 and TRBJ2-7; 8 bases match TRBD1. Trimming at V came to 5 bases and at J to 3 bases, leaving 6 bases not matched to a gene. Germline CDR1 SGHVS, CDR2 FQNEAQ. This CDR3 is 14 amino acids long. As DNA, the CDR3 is TGTGCCAGCAGCCGGGGACAGGTGCTCTACGAGCAGTACTTC. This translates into CASSRGQVLYEQYF.

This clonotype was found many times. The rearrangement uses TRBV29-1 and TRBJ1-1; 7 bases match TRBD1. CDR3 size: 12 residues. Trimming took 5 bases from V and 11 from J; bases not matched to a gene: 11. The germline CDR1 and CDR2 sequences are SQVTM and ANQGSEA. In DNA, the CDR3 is TGCAGCGTTAGACAGGGAACGCTGGGGGCTTTCTTT. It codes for CSVRQGTLGAFF.

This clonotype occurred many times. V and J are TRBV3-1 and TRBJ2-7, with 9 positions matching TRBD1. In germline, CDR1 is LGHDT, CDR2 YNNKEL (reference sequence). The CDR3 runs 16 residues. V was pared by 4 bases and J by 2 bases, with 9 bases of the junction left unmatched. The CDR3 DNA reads TGTGCCAGCAGCCGAGAAACAGGGGGCCCAGCCTACGAGCAGTACTTC. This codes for CASSRETGGPAYEQYF.

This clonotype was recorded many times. The CDR3, as DNA: TGCAGTGCTAGGACAGGCGCGCTTCACTATGGCTACACCTTC. Its translation is CSARTGALHYGYTF. The chain links TRBV20-1 to TRBJ1-2; the D gene is possibly TRBD1 (6 bases). The CDR3 covers 14 residues. Trimming shortened V by 3 bases and J by 3 bases, and 14 bases separated the two germline ends. Germline values: CDR1 DFQATT, CDR2 SNEGSKA (reference sequence).

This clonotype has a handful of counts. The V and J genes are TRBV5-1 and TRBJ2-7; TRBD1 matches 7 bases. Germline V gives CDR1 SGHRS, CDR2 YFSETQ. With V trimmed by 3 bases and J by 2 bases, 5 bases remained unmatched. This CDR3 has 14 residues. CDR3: CASSSGQATYEQYF. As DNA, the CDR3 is TGCGCCAGCAGCTCCGGACAGGCTACCTACGAGCAGTACTTC.

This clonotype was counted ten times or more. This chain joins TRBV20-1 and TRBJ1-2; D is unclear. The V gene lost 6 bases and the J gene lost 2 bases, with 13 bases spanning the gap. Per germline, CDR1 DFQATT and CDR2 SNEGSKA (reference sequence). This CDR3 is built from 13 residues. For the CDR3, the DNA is TGCAGTGCCCCCCCAGGTCCCAACTATGGCTACACCTTC. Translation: CSAPPGPNYGYTF.

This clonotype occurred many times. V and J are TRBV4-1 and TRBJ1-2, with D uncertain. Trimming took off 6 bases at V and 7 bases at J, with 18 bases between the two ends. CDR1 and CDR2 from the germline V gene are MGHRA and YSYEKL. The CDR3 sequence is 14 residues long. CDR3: CASSPAGSRSGYTF. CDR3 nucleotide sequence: TGCGCCAGCAGTCCTGCCGGGTCAAGGAGTGGCTACACCTTC.

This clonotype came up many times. The CDR3 is CASSQPPQASAGYGYTF. Here the CDR3 DNA reads TGCGCCAGCAGCCAACCCCCGCAGGCGTCGGCTGGGTATGGCTACACCTTC. The chain employs TRBV4-1 and TRBJ1-2; no definite D call. Per germline, CDR1 MGHRA and CDR2 YSYEKL. The length of the CDR3 is 17 residues. The V end lost 2 bases, the J end lost 5 bases, and 21 bases lay between the germline ends.

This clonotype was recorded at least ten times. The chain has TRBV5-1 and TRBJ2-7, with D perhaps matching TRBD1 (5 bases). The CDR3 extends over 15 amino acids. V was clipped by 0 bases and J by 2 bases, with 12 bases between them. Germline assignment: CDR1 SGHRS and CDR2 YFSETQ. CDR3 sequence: CASSLGGLKTYEQYF. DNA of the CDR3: TGCGCCAGCAGCTTGGGGGGCCTCAAAACCTACGAGCAGTACTTC.